This T cell receptor (beta chain) originates from a study of response to subunit inactivated influenza vaccine. TCRdb redid the calling of the RT-PCR reads with MiXCR, one entry per CDR3 protein. The table shows over 750,000 distinct CDR3 sequences, with about 20% occurring only once. Study results and caveats: Researchers suggested that each seasonal influenza vaccination recruits few new T cells.

The CDR3 loop spans 15 amino acids. Trimming cost V 5 bases and J 2 bases, with 15 bases left between them. The germline CDR1 and CDR2 sequences are SGHTA and FQGNSA. This clonotype was observed a few times. No antigen is known for it. This sequence joins TRBV7-2 and TRBJ1-2, with D possibly TRBD1 on 5 matching bases. The sequence was collected from a man aged 45-65 years who received an inactivated influenza vaccine. Sequencing used PBMCs from blood, obtained more than 4 days after vaccination. CDR3 residues: CASSTYRDGNYGYTF. CDR3 DNA: TGTGCCAGCAGCACTTACCGGGACGGGAACTATGGCTACACCTTC.